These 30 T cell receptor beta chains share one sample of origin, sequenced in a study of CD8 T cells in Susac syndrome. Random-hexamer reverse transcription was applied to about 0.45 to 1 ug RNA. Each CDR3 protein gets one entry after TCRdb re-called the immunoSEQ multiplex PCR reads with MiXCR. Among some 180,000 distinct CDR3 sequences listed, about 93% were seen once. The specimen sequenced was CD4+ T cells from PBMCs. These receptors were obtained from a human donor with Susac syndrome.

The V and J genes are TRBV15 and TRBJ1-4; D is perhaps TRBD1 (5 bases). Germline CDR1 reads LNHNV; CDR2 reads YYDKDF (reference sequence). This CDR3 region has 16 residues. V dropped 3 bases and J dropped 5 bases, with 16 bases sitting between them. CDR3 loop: CATSSRLGVGNEKLFF. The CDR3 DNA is TGTGCCACCAGCAGCCGTTTGGGGGTAGGGAATGAAAAACTGTTTTTT.

The CDR3 DNA is TGTGCCAGCAGTTACAGGACAGAGACCCAGTACTTC. Translated, it gives CASSYRTETQYF. The rearrangement uses TRBV6-2 or TRBV6-3 and TRBJ2-5; D not certain. Trimming stripped 2 bases from V and 4 bases from J, with 5 bases between. The CDR3 is 12 amino acids. Germline assignment: CDR1 MNHEY and CDR2 SVGEGT.

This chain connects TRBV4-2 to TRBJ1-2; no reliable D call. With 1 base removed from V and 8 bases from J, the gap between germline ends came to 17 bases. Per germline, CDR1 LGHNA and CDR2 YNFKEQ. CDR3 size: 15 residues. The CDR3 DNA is TGTGCCAGCAGCCAAGCTTTCGGAGGGCCGGACGGCTACACCTTC. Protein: CASSQAFGGPDGYTF.

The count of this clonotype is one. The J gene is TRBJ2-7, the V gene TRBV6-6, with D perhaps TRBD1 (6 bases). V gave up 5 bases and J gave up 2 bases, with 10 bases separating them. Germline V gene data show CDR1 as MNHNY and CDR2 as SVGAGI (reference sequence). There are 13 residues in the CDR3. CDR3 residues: CASSIQGPYEQYF. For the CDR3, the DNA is TGTGCCAGCAGTATACAGGGCCCCTACGAGCAGTACTTC.

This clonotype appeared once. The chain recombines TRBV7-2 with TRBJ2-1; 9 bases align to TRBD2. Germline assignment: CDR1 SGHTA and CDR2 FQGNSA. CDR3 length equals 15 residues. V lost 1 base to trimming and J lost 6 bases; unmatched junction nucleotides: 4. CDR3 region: CASSLGLAESNEQFF. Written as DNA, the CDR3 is TGTGCCAGCAGCTTAGGACTAGCGGAAAGCAATGAGCAGTTCTTC.

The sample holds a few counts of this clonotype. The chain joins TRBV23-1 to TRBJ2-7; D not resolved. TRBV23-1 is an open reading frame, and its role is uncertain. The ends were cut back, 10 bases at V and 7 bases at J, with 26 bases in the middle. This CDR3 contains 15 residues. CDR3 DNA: TGCGCCACCCCATCCGAGTCAGCTTCACTAAGGGAGCAGTACTTC. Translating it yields CATPSESASLREQYF.

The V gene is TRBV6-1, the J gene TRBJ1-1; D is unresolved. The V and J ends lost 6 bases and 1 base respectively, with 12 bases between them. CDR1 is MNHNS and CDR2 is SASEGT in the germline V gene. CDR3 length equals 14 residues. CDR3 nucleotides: TGTGCCAGCAGGAGCGGCCACCCGAACACTGAAGCTTTCTTT. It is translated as CASRSGHPNTEAFF.

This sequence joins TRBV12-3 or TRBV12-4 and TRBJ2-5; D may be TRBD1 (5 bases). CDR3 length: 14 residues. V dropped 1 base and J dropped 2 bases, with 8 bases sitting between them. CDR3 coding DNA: TGTGCCAGCAGTTTAGGGACACTTCAAGAGACCCAGTACTTC. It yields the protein CASSLGTLQETQYF.

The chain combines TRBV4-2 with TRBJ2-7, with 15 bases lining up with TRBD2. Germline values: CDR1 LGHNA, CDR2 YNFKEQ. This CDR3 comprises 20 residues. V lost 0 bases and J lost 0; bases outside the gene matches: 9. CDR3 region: CASSQEYPGTSGGYSYEQYF. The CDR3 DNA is TGTGCCAGCAGCCAAGAGTACCCCGGGACTAGCGGGGGGTACTCCTACGAGCAGTACTTC.

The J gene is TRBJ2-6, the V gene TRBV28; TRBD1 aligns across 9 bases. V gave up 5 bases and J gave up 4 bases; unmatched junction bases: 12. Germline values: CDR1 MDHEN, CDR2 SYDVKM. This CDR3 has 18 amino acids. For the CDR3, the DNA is TGTGCCAGCAGTGCTACCGGGACAGGGCTTTCAGGGGCCAACGTCCTGACTTTC. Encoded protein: CASSATGTGLSGANVLTF.

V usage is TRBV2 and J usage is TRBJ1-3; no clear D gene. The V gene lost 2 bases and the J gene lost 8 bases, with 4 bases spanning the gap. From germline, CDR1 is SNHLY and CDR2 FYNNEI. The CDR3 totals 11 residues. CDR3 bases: TGTGCCAGCAGTGAAATGGACACCATATATTTT. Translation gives CASSEMDTIYF.

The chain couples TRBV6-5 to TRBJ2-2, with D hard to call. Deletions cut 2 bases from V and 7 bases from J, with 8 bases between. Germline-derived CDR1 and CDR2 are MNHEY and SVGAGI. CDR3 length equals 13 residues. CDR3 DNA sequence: TGTGCCAGCAGTTACGATCTGGGCGGGGAGCTGTTTTTT. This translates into CASSYDLGGELFF.

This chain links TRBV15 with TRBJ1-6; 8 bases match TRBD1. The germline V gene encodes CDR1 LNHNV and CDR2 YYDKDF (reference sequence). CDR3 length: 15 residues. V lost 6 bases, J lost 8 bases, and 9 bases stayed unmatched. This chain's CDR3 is CATRGTGVRDSPLHF. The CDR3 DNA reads TGTGCCACCAGGGGGACAGGAGTGAGAGATTCACCCCTCCACTTT.

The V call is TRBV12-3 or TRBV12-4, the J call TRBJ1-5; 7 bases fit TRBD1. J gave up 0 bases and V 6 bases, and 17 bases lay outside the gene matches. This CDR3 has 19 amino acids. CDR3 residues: CASSRTGTASSYSNQPQHF. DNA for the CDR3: TGTGCCAGCAGCCGAACCGGGACAGCGTCTAGTTATAGCAATCAGCCCCAGCATTTT.

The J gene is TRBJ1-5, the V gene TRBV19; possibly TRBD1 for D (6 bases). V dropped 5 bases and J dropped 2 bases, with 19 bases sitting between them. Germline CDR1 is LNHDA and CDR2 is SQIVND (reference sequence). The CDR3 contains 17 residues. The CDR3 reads CASSPLLGGARNQPQHF. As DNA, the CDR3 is TGTGCCAGTAGTCCATTACTCGGGGGGGCCCGCAATCAGCCCCAGCATTTT.

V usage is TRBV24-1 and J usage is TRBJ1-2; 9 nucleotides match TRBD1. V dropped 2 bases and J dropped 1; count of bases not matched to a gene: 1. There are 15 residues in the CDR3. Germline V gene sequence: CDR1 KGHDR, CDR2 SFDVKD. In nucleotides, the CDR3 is TGTGCCACCAGTGATTCGGGACAGGGTAACTATGGCTACACCTTC. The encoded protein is CATSDSGQGNYGYTF.

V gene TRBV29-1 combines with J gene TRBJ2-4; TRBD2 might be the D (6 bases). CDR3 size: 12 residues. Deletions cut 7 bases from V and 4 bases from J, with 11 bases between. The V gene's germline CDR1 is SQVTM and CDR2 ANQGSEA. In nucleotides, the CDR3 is TGCAGCGCCTGGGACTCAAAAAACATTCAGTACTTC. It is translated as CSAWDSKNIQYF.

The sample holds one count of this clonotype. CDR3 protein: CASSLWGGQPNYGYTF. The CDR3 nucleotides are TGTGCCAGCAGTTTATGGGGGGGACAGCCTAACTATGGCTACACCTTC. The V gene is TRBV28, the J gene TRBJ1-2, with TRBD1 matching 7 bases. Germline loops: CDR1 MDHEN, CDR2 SYDVKM. The CDR3 spans 16 residues. The ends lost 0 bases at V and 0 bases at J; junction bases unmatched: 4.

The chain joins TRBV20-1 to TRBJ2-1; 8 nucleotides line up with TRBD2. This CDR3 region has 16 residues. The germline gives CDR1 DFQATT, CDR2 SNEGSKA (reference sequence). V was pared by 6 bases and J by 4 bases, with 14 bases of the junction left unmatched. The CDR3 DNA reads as TGCAGTGCCGCCCCACCGTTAGCGGGAATGTACAATGAGCAGTTCTTC. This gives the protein CSAAPPLAGMYNEQFF.

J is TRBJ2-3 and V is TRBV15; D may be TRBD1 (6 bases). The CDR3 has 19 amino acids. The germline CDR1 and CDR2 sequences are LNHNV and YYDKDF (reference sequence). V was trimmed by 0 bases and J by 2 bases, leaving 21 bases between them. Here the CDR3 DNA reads TGTGCCACCAGCAGAGATCCCACTACAGAAGGGGGTGTCACAGATACGCAGTATTTT. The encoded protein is CATSRDPTTEGGVTDTQYF.

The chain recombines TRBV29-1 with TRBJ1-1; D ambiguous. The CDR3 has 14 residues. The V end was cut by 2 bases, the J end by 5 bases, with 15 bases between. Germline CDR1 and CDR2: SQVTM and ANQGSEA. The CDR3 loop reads CSVEWRTARTEAFF. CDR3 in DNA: TGCAGCGTTGAATGGAGGACGGCGAGGACTGAAGCTTTCTTT.

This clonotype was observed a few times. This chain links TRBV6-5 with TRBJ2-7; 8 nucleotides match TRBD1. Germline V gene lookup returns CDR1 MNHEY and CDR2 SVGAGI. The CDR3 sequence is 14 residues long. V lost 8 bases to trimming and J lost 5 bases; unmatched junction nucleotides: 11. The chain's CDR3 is CASSRGQGAHEQYF. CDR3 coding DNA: TGTGCCAGCTCCCGTGGGCAGGGGGCCCACGAGCAGTACTTC.

This CDR3 is CASSQGGREAFF. Here the CDR3 DNA reads TGTGCCAGCAGCCAGGGGGGGCGAGAAGCTTTCTTT. The rearrangement joins TRBV3-1 to TRBJ1-1; D is perhaps TRBD1 (6 bases). The CDR3 totals 12 residues. V was trimmed by 3 bases and J by 8 bases, leaving 10 bases between them. The germline CDR1 and CDR2 sequences are LGHDT and YNNKEL (reference sequence).

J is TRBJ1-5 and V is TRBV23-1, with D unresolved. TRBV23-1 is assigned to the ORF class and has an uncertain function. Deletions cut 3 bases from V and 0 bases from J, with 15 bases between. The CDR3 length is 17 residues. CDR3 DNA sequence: TGCGCCAGCAGTCAGGGAGCTCTTATCAATAGCAATCAGCCCCAGCATTTT. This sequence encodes CASSQGALINSNQPQHF.

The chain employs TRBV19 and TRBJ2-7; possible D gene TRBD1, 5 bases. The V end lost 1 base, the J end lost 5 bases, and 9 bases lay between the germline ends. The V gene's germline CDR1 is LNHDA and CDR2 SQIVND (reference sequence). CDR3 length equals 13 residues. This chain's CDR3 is CASSIGQLHEQYF. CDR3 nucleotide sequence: TGTGCCAGTAGTATAGGACAGCTCCACGAGCAGTACTTC.

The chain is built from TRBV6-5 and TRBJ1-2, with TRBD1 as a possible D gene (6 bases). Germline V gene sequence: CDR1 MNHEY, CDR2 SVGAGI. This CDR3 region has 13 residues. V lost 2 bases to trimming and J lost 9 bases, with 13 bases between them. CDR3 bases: TGTGCCAGCAGTTACGTCAGGGGCCGAAGCTACACCTTC. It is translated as CASSYVRGRSYTF.

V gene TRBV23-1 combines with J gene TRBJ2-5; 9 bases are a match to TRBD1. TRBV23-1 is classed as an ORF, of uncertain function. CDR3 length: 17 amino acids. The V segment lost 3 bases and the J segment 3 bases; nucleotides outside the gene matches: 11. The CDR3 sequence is CASSHTASTGGEETQYF. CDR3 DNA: TGCGCCAGCAGTCATACTGCCTCAACAGGGGGCGAAGAGACCCAGTACTTC.

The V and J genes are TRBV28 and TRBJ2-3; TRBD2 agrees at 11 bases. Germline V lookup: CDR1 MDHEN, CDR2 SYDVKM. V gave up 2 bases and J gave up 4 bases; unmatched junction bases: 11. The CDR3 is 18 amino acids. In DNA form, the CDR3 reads TGTGCCAGCAGTTTACCCCTACTAGCGGGAGTGGGCCCAGATACGCAGTATTTT. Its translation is CASSLPLLAGVGPDTQYF.

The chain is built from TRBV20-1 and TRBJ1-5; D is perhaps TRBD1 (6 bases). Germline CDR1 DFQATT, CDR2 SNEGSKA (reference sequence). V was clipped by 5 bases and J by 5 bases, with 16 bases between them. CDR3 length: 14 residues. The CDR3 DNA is TGCAGTGCTTTGCTTGGACAGTTCTATCAGCCCCAGCATTTT. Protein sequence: CSALLGQFYQPQHF.

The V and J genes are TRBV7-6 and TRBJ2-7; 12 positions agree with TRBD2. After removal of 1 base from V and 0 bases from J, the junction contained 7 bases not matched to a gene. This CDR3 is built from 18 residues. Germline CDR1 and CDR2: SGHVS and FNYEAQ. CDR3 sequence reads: CASSLEGLAGISSYEQYF. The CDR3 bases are TGTGCCAGCAGCTTAGAAGGACTAGCGGGGATTAGCTCCTACGAGCAGTACTTC.